Sequencing of this TCR beta chain was carried out in a study of blood T cell repertoires in COVID-19 (TCRdb year 2020). About the full investigation: The collaborator samples originated in the United States, Italy and Spain and spanned the acute and convalescent phases of COVID-19. The dataset comprised deeply sampled blood TCRbeta repertoires from subjects exposed to, actively infected with, or recovered from COVID-19. A freely available public database, intended as a resource for researchers studying the immune response to SARS-CoV-2, is where the repertoires were released. Sample metadata almost always included a de-identified subject ID, COVID-19 status, age in years and sex. Where available, HLA class I and class II types were taken from metadata supplied by the sample provider and were not determined by assay-based typing. The samples were drawn from two sources: the first 160 participants of the ongoing ImmuneRACE study, and fewer than 1,500 subjects contributed by 6 global collaborators. The prospective study material was composed of cDNA or gDNA derived from T cells, B-cell-depleted T cells, or PBMCs.

Note on this clone: This receptor's antigen is unknown. It has no much larger one-base neighbor in the sample; base qualities were not kept.

Study-wide findings and limitations: Clinical and demographic metadata were provided uncurated, with the amount varying by source and participant.

Whole blood was collected in K2EDTA tubes by collaborating institutions according to the institutions' own protocols. For TCRbeta analysis, collaborator samples were shipped as frozen whole blood, as isolated PBMCs, or as DNA extracted from either sample type. TCRbeta CDR3 regions were amplified from genomic DNA by means of the immunoSEQ Assay, a bias-controlled multiplex PCR. Concerning the study's data processing: Nucleated cell counts per sample were estimated from amplification of reference gene primers within the assay. To quantify the absolute abundance of each unique TCRbeta CDR3 rearrangement, sequence reads were collapsed and filtered. For each sample, productive Simpson clonality was calculated as the square root of Simpson's diversity index across productive rearrangements. The table comes from immuneACCESS by way of TCRdb, which keeps in-frame sequences with V and J called. Part of the clones is missing from these tables; in studies checked, under half for an unresolved V gene and the rest for unknown reasons. That table gives V, J and clone size, and the DNA gave D and trimming. This sample holds approximately 250,000 clones; around nine tenths were observed only once. Clones ranked in the top ten supply approximately 9.7% of the sample.

From cysteine to phenylalanine, the CDR3 is 16 amino acids long. The read is trimmed to its CDR3 DNA, 48 bases read in frame from base 1. V was cut back by 3 bases and J by 4 bases, leaving a gap of 16 bases between them. CDR1 and CDR2, looked up from the germline V gene, are MNHEY and SVGAGI. Sequenced input: peripheral blood. The chain couples TRBV6-5 to TRBJ1-5; TRBD1 might be the D gene, on 5 matching bases. The sequence was obtained from a man aged 40-50 years with active or convalescent COVID-19. The sequence in DNA is TGTGCCAGCAGTTATGGGCCAGGTAGGGGTAATCAGCCCCAGCATTTT. The resulting protein is CASSYGPGRGNQPQHF.